This TCR beta chain appears in the sequencing data of a study of T cells in women clearing cervical HPV infection. Study overall: Case blood was drawn when the lesion was first found; control blood after infection became undetectable. Study conclusions and caveats: TRBV6-7 abundance was lower in cases than controls (approximately 0.11% versus 0.16%).

To note about this clone: What it binds is not known. With the read ending 3 residues before the CDR3 end, the germline J gene is used to fill in that end.

The germline V and J ends were trimmed by 5 bases and 3 bases, with 13 bases remaining between them. The CDR3 consists of 13 residues. Germline loops: CDR1 DFQATT, CDR2 SNEGSKA (reference sequence). Using immunoSEQ multiplex PCR, the repertoire was profiled, and TCRdb retains in-frame clones only, with some absent. This repertoire includes approximately 15,000 clones. The specimen sequenced was blood buffy coat. This clonotype originated in a woman between 18 and 75 years old with a cervical HPV16 infection that either progressed to CIN3+ or cleared (not recorded which). J is TRBJ2-5 and V is TRBV20-1; D may be TRBD1 (6 bases). CDR3 in amino acids: CSAFKQGEETQYF. The sequenced CDR3 bases are TGCAGTGCTTTTAAACAGGGCGAAGAGACC.